This T cell receptor beta chain was captured by sequencing in a study of CD8 T cells in Susac syndrome. Points from the study as a whole: It was acknowledged in the study that its TCR sequencing and HLA analysis involved a relatively small number of individuals.

In regard to this clonotype: Its antigen is not identified.

In blood CD8+ and CD4+ T cells, TCR beta underwent sequencing. While CD8+ and CD4+ T cells were isolated negatively, TEMRA cells were enriched by FACS. CDR3 size: 11 residues. The V gene's germline CDR1 is SGHDN and CDR2 FVKESK. Trimming removed 4 bases from V and 5 bases from J, with 5 bases in between. Random hexamers were used to reverse transcribe the RNA input (about 0.5 to 1 ug). The authors amplified TCR beta CDR3 across 54 Vbeta and 13 Jbeta using immunoSEQ multiplex PCR. In TCRdb, the immunoSEQ multiplex PCR reads were re-called with MiXCR into one record per CDR3 protein. The repertoire includes approximately 160,000 distinct CDR3 sequences, roughly 94% of them detected once, and about 0.086% sits in the top ten.

The receptor was derived from a human donor with multiple sclerosis. The chain joins TRBV14 to TRBJ2-5; D possibly corresponds to TRBD2 (5 bases). Source material: CD4+ T cells from PBMCs. CDR3 sequence reads: CASSRGETQYF. For the CDR3, the DNA is TGTGCCAGCAGCCGAGGGGAGACCCAGTACTTC.